This TCR beta chain comes out of a study of T cell responses to AZD1222 COVID-19 vaccine. Notes on this clone: Its antigen remains unknown.

The CDR3 spans 12 residues. Trimming took 3 bases from V and 17 from J; bases not matched to a gene: 5. Germline CDR1 and CDR2: LNHNV and YYDKDF (reference sequence). Overall study findings and caveats: Spike-specific TCR repertoires showed rising breadth and depth after two AZD1222 doses. Spike regions recognized by vaccine-associated CD4 TCRs spanned the protein, led by 160-218 and 743-854.

Only in-frame clones appear in the TCRdb table, and some are missing; sequencing was by immunoSEQ multiplex PCR. The sample consists of 60,000 to 80,000 clones, 70% to 90% of them appearing once. The clonotype comes from an adult in good health. The J gene is TRBJ1-6, the V gene TRBV15, with 9 nucleotides matching TRBD1. The sequencing here drew on peripheral blood, taken on day 0 of AZD1222 vaccination. CDR3 protein: CATSRDRGSFHF. The CDR3, as DNA: TGTGCCACCAGCAGGGACAGGGGAAGTTTCCACTTT.